Each of the 3 T cell receptor beta chains below was sequenced from the same sample in a study of cytomegalovirus exposure and HLA in healthy donors (dated by TCRdb to 2017 to 2019). Preparation of the library involved the immunoSEQ multiplex PCR assay. The multiplex PCR relied on a mix of 60 forward primers for TCR Vbeta segments and 13 reverse primers for TCR Jbeta segments. Entries here come from immuneACCESS through TCRdb and include only in-frame sequences with V and J called. Some clones fail to appear in such tables; in the studies checked, an unresolved V gene covers under half of the shortfall, and the cause of the remainder is unknown. This sample's records show roughly 79,000 clones. The top ten hold roughly 5% of the sample. Sample: PBMCs. These receptors all stem from a young man in good health and CMV-seronegative.

The chain has TRBV5-4 and TRBJ2-5; 9 bases fit TRBD2. The length of the CDR3 is 18 residues. Per the germline V gene, CDR1 is SGHNT and CDR2 is YYREEE (reference sequence). V shed 5 bases, J shed 6 bases, and the junction held 20 bases outside the gene matches. The CDR3 nucleotides read TGTGCCAGCAGTTTAAAGTCTTCCGGAGCGGGGGGTGGAAAGACCCAGTACTTC. It yields the protein CASSLKSSGAGGGKTQYF.

V usage is TRBV9 and J usage is TRBJ2-1; 8 nucleotides align to TRBD2. CDR1 and CDR2 (germline): SGDLS, YYNGEE. V lost 4 bases to trimming and J lost 0 bases; unmatched junction nucleotides: 6. CDR3 length equals 16 residues. For the CDR3, the DNA is TGTGCCAGCAGCACTCGACGGGGGGGCTCCTACAATGAGCAGTTCTTC. Encoded protein: CASSTRRGGSYNEQFF.

The chain employs TRBV5-6 and TRBJ1-5; the D is unclear. From germline, CDR1 is SGHDT and CDR2 YYEEEE. Between the trimmed V and J ends, which lost 4 bases and 4 bases, there was a span of 9 bases. The CDR3 length is 13 residues. The CDR3 loop is CASSTGRNQPQHF. CDR3 nucleotide sequence: TGTGCCAGCAGCACCGGGAGAAATCAGCCCCAGCATTTT.